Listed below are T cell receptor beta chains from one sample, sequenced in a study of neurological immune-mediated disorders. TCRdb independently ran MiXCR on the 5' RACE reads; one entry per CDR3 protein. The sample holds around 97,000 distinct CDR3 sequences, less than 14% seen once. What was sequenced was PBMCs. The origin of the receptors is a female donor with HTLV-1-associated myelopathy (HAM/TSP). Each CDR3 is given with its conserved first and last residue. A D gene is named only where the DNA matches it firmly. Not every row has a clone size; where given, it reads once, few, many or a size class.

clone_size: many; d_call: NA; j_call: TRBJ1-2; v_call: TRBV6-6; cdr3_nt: TGTGCCAGCAGTACGGACACAAACTATGGCTACACCTTC; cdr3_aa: CASSTDTNYGYTF
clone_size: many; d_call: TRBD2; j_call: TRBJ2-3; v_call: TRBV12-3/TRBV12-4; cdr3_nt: TGTGCCAGCAGTTTAGAAATTAGCGGGGGGGCCAGAGATACGCAGTATTTT; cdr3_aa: CASSLEISGGARDTQYF
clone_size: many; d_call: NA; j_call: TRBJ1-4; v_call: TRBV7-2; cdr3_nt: TGTGCCAGCAGCACCCACAGGTCTGAAAAACTGTTTTTT; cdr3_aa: CASSTHRSEKLFF
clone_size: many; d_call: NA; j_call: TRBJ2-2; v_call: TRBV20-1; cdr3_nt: TGCAGTGCTGATAGGGGTCTCTACACCGGGGAGCTGTTTTTT; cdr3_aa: CSADRGLYTGELFF
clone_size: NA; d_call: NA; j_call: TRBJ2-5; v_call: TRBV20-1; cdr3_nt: TGCAGTGCTTCCCGGCCATGGGTAAAGACCCAAGAGACCCGGTACTTC; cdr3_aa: CSASRPWVKTQETRYF
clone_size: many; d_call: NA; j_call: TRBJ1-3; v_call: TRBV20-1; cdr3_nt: TGCAGCGTTCGTGAGGGGGGTTCTGGAAACACCATATATTTT; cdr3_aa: CSVREGGSGNTIYF
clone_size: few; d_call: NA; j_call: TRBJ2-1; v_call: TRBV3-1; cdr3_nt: TGTGCCAGCAGCCAAGAACGGCGGGGCGCCTGGGATGAGCAGTTCTTC; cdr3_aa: CASSQERRGAWDEQFF
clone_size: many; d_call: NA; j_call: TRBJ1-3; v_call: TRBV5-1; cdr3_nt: TGCGCCAGCAGCTACGACAACTCTGGAAACACCATATATTTT; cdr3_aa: CASSYDNSGNTIYF
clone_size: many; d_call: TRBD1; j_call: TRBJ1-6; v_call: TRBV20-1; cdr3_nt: TGCAGTGCTAGGGGACAGAGGAGCTCCTATAATTCACCCCTCCACTTT; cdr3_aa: CSARGQRSSYNSPLHF
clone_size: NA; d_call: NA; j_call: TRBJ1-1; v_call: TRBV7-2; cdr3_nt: TGTGCCAGCAGCTATGATCTCGGGACTGAAGCTTTCTTT; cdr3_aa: CASSYDLGTEAFF
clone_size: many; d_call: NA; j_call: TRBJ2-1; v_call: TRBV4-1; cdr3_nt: TGCGCCAGCAGCCAAGGCGCGACGGGAACGAACTACAATGAGCAGTTCTTC; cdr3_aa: CASSQGATGTNYNEQFF
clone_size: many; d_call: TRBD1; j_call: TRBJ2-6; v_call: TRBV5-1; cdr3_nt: TGCGCCAGCAGCTTATGGGACAGGGGCTCTGGGGCCAACGTCCTGACTTTC; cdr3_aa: CASSLWDRGSGANVLTF
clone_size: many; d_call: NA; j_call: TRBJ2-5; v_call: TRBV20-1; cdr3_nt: TGCAGTGCCGAGGACATGAGGGGAGAGACCCAGTACTTC; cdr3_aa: CSAEDMRGETQYF
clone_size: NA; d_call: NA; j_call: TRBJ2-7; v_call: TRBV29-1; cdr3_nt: TGTAGCATCATAAAGGGCAACTCCTACGAGCAGTACTTC; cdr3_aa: CSIIKGNSYEQYF
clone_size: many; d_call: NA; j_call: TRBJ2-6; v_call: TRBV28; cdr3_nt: TGTGCCAGTACAGATTCTGGGGCCAACGTCCTGACTTTC; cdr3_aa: CASTDSGANVLTF
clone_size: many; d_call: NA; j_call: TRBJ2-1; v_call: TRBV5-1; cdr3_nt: TGCGCCAGCAGCCCCTTAAGAAAGGGGTCCTACAATGAGCAGTTCTTC; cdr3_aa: CASSPLRKGSYNEQFF
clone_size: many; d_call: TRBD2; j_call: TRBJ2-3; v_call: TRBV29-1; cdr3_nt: TGCAGCGTTGAGGGAGGGACTAGCGGGGGATCCACAGATACGCAGTATTTT; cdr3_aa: CSVEGGTSGGSTDTQYF
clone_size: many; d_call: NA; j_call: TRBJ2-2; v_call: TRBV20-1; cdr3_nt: TGCAGTGCTAGTTGGGTCCTTACCCGGGAGCTGTTTTTT; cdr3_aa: CSASWVLTRELFF
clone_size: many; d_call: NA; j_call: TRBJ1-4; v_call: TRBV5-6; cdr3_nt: TGTGCCAGCAGCAGAAGTCAGGGGCTTAATGAAAAACTGTTTTTT; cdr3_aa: CASSRSQGLNEKLFF
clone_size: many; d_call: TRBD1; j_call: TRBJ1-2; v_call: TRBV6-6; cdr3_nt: TGTGCCAGCAGTTACGGGGCGGCCGGGACAGGAAATGGCTACACCTTC; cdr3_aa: CASSYGAAGTGNGYTF
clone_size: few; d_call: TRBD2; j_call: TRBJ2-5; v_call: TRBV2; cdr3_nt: TGTGCCAGCAGTCCTACTAGCGGGGGGGCAGAGACCCAGTACTTC; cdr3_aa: CASSPTSGGAETQYF
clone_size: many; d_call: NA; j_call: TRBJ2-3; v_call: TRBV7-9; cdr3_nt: TGTGCCAGCAGTAGGGGGGTTGATACGCAGTATTTT; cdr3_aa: CASSRGVDTQYF
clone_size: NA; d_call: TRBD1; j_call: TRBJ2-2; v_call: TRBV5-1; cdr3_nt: TGCGCCAGCAGCTTGGAACAGGGGGTCGCCGGGGAGCTGTTTTTT; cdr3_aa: CASSLEQGVAGELFF
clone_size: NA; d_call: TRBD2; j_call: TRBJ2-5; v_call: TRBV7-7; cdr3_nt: TGTGCCAGCAGCCTTACGGGGGGGGGCGAGGAGACCCAGTACTTC; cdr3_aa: CASSLTGGGEETQYF